This T cell receptor (beta chain) was sequenced for a study of Ad26.COV2.S vaccination and SARS-CoV-2 variants. Study summary: In the study, Ad26.COV2.S was injected intramuscularly once, or twice 56 days apart.

This CDR3 comprises 14 residues. Germline values: CDR1 MRHNA, CDR2 SNTAGT. V dropped 6 bases and J dropped 4 bases, with 14 bases sitting between them. The treatment here: 15 to 20 received Ad26.COV2.S at low or high dose, single or two shots; 5 received placebo; per-sample allocation not given. Day 63 following the first vaccine or placebo injection was when the samples were taken. Based in Boston, the donor was an adult of 18-55 years. Notes on the study in general: Spike-specific CD8+ and CD4+ T cell responses reportedly showed substantial breadth after vaccination. People given the vaccine had a wider spike-specific TCR breadth than placebo recipients did.

In regard to this clone: The antigen is unknown.

TCRdb keeps only in-frame clones here, not all; method: immunoSEQ multiplex PCR. The sample carries approximately 450,000 clones, approximately 92% recorded once. This TCR came from a person between 18 and 59 years old who received the Ad26.COV2.S COVID-19 vaccine or a placebo. Sequenced material: peripheral blood, taken in a trial of Ad26.COV2.S vaccine versus placebo. The chain has TRBV6-4 and TRBJ2-3, with D unclear. The CDR3 region is CASSTYFTADTQYF. The CDR3 nucleotides read TGTGCCAGCAGCACCTACTTTACCGCAGATACGCAGTATTTT.